These T cell receptor beta chains were read from a single sample in a study of T cell responses to AZD1222 COVID-19 vaccine. Generated by immunoSEQ multiplex PCR, the TCRdb table keeps only in-frame clones and is missing some. Of approximately 150,000 clones in the sample, roughly nine tenths are singletons; the top ten hold roughly 3.8%. The source was peripheral blood, collected 28 days after the second AZD1222 dose. The receptors originated from an adult who received the AZD1222 COVID-19 vaccine. Both conserved end residues are part of each CDR3. Fields, in order: V gene, J gene, clone size, D gene, CDR3 DNA, CDR3 protein. D genes are given only for firm matches. The listing skips clone size in some rows; elsewhere it reads once, few, many or a size class.

>TRBV9|TRBJ2-3|-|-
TGTGCCAGCAGCGACCCGAGACTCCACAGCACAGATACGCAGTATTTT
CASSDPRLHSTDTQYF
>TRBV2|TRBJ1-5|-|-
TGTGCCAGCAGTGGGGACGGTAATCAGCCCCAGCATTTT
CASSGDGNQPQHF
>TRBV6-5|TRBJ1-4|-|TRBD1
TGTGCCAGCAGTTACGGACAGGGGTACGGTGAAAAACTGTTTTTT
CASSYGQGYGEKLFF
>TRBV6-6|TRBJ1-2|-|-
TGTGCCAGCAGTTACGACGGCTACACCTTC
CASSYDGYTF
>TRBV4-3|TRBJ1-2|-|TRBD1
TGCGCCAGCAGCCACGGACAGGGCCAGCCTCGGGGGCGTGGCTACACCTTC
CASSHGQGQPRGRGYTF
>TRBV2|TRBJ1-4|-|TRBD1
TGTGCCAGCAGTGAGGACAGGGGTGAAAAACTGTTTTTT
CASSEDRGEKLFF
>TRBV5-1|TRBJ2-2|-|TRBD1
TGCGCCAGCAGCTCGCGGACAGGGAACACCGGGGAGCTGTTTTTT
CASSSRTGNTGELFF
>TRBV21-1|TRBJ1-2|-|-
TGTGCCAGCAGCAGGAAGGGGGGCAGGTATGGCTACACCTTC
CASSRKGGRYGYTF
>TRBV2|TRBJ2-3|-|TRBD2
TGTGCCAGCAGTGTAAGCGGGGGGTACACAGATACGCAGTATTTT
CASSVSGGYTDTQYF
>TRBV9|TRBJ2-3|few|TRBD2
TGTGCCAGCAGCCCTAGCGGGAGCCTAAACACAGATACGCAGTATTTT
CASSPSGSLNTDTQYF
>TRBV14|TRBJ2-7|-|-
TGTGCCAGCAGCTCCTTGACCGAGCAGTACTTC
CASSSLTEQYF
>TRBV6-5|TRBJ1-2|-|-
TGTGCCAGCAGTTACTCCTTAGGGGGGGACTATGGCTACACCTTC
CASSYSLGGDYGYTF
>TRBV3-1/TRBV3-2|TRBJ2-5|-|TRBD2
TGTGCCAGCAGTCTTAGCGGGGGGAAAGAGACCCAGTACTTC
CASSLSGGKETQYF
>TRBV19|TRBJ1-4|-|-
TGTGCCAGTAGTCCTAGGGGGGAGGATGAAAAACTGTTTTTT
CASSPRGEDEKLFF
>TRBV19|TRBJ1-5|-|-
TGTGCCAGTAACAAAGTAACAGGTGGGGTTTATAGCGGCAATCAGCCCCAGCATTTT
CASNKVTGGVYSGNQPQHF
>TRBV18|TRBJ1-2|-|-
TGTGCCAGTTCCGGGACGGATAACTATGGCTACACCTTC
CASSGTDNYGYTF
>TRBV12-3/TRBV12-4|TRBJ1-1|-|-
TGTGCCAGCGGAGGCAGGGGGAACACTGAAGCTTTCTTT
CASGGRGNTEAFF
>TRBV6-5|TRBJ1-2|-|-
TGTGCCAGCAGAGATAACTATGGCTACACCTTC
CASRDNYGYTF
>TRBV30|TRBJ1-1|-|-
TGTGCCTGGAGTGGGGCCCGGGTTTACAACACTGAAGCTTTCTTT
CAWSGARVYNTEAFF
>TRBV6-4|TRBJ1-6|-|TRBD1
TGTGCCAGCAGAGTGACAGGGGGGTATAGTTCACCCCTCCACTTT
CASRVTGGYSSPLHF
>TRBV7-2|TRBJ2-2|once|-
TGTGCCAGCAGCTTATCCACCAGGGGGGCGAACACCGGGGAGCTGTTTTTT
CASSLSTRGANTGELFF
>TRBV7-3|TRBJ2-7|-|-
TGTGCCAGCAGCTTAGTTGATTCCTACGAGCAGTACTTC
CASSLVDSYEQYF
>TRBV20-1|TRBJ1-1|-|-
TGCAGTGCTAGTTCGGGGGCGAGAACTGAAGCTTTCTTT
CSASSGARTEAFF
>TRBV2|TRBJ1-1|-|-
TGTGCCACCAAACTAGGGGGGGACACTGAAGCTTTCTTT
CATKLGGDTEAFF
>TRBV7-8|TRBJ2-7|-|TRBD1
TGTGCCAGCAGGTCCTACAGGGGGTATACCTACGAGCAGTACTTC
CASRSYRGYTYEQYF
>TRBV9|TRBJ2-2|-|-
TGTGCCAGCAGCGCCCACGGAAGGGGGGTCACCGGGGAGCTGTTTTTT
CASSAHGRGVTGELFF
>TRBV5-1|TRBJ1-2|-|TRBD1
TGCGCCAGCAGCCCTCGACAGGGGACTAACTATGGCTACACCTTC
CASSPRQGTNYGYTF
>TRBV24-1|TRBJ2-3|-|-
TGTGCCACCTCAGAGGGAGCCTCCCAGTATTTT
CATSEGASQYF
>TRBV3-1/TRBV3-2|TRBJ1-6|-|-
TGTGCCAGCAGCCCGAACGACAGGAATTCACCCCTCCACTTT
CASSPNDRNSPLHF
>TRBV4-1|TRBJ2-3|once|TRBD2
TGCGCCAGCAGCCATGACGGGAGGGGGGGCCCAGATACGCAGTATTTT
CASSHDGRGGPDTQYF
>TRBV29-1|TRBJ1-1|few|-
TGCAGCGTTGTGCCGGGACACACTGAAGCTTTCTTT
CSVVPGHTEAFF